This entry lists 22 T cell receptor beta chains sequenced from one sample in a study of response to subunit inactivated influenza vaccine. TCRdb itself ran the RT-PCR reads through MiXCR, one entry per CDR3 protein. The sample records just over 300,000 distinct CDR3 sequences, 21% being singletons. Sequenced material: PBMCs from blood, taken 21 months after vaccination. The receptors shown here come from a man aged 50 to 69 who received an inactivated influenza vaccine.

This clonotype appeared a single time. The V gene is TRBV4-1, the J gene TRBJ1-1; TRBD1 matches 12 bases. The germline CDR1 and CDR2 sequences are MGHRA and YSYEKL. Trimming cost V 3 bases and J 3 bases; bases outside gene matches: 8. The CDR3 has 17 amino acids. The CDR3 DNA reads TGCGCCAGCAGCCAGGGACAGGGGGCTACGGGGTACACTGAAGCTTTCTTT. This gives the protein CASSQGQGATGYTEAFF.

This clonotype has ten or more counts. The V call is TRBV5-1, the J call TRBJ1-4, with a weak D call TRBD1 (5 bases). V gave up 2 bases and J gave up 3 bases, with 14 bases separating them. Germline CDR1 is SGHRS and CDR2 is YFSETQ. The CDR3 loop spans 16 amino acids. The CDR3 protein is CASSFGSTAPNEKLFF. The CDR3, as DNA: TGCGCCAGCAGCTTTGGCTCGACAGCGCCTAATGAAAAACTGTTTTTT. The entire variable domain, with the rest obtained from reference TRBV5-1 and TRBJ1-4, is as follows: KAGVTQTPRYLIKTRGQQVTLSCSPISGHRSVSWYQQTPGQGLQFLFEYFSETQRNKGNFPGRFSGRQFSNSRSEMNVSTLELGDSALYLCASSFGSTAPNEKLFFGSGTQLSVL.

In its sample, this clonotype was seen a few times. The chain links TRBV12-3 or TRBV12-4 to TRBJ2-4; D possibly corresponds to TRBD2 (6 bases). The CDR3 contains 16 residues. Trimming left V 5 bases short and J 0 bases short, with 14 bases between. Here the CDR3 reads CASSPPRREAKNIQYF. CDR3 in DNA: TGTGCCAGCAGTCCCCCCCGGAGGGAAGCCAAAAACATTCAGTACTTC.

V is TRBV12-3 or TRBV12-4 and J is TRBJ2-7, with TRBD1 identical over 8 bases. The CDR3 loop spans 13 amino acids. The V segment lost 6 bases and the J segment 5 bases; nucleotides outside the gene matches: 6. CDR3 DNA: TGTGCCAGCAGGGCCGGGACAGGCCACGAGCAGTACTTC. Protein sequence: CASRAGTGHEQYF.

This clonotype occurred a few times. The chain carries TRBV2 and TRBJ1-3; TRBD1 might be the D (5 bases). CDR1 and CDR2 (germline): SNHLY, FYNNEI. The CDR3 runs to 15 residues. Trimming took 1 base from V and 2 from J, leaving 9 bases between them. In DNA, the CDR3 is TGTGCCAGCAGTGAAGGGACAAGAGCTGGAAACACCATATATTTT. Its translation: CASSEGTRAGNTIYF.

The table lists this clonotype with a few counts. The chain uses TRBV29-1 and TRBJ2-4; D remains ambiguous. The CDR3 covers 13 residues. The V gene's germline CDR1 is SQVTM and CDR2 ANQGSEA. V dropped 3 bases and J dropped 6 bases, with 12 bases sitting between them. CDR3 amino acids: CSVDPGYTNIQYF. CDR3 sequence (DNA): TGCAGCGTTGATCCAGGCTATACAAACATTCAGTACTTC.

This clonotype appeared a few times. Here the CDR3 reads CASSQRSANYGYTF. In DNA form, the CDR3 reads TGTGCCAGCAGCCAGCGGTCGGCTAACTATGGCTACACCTTC. The gene calls are TRBV3-1 and TRBJ1-2; the D is unclear. Germline CDR1 LGHDT, CDR2 YNNKEL (reference sequence). The CDR3 contains 14 residues. Trimming took off 3 bases at V and 0 bases at J, with 8 bases between the two ends. Filled out from reference TRBV3-1 and TRBJ1-2, the complete variable domain reads DTAVSQTPKYLVTQMGNDKSIKCEQNLGHDTMYWYKQDSKKFLKIMFSYNNKELIINETVPNRFSPKSPDKAHLNLHINSLELGDSAVYFCASSQRSANYGYTFGSGTRLTVV.

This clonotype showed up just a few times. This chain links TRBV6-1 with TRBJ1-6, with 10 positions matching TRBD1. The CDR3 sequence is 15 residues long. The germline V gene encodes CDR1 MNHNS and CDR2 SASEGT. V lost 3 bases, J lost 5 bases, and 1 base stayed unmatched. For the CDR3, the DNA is TGTGCCAGCAGTGAGACAGGGGGCCATAATTCACCCCTCCACTTT. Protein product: CASSETGGHNSPLHF.

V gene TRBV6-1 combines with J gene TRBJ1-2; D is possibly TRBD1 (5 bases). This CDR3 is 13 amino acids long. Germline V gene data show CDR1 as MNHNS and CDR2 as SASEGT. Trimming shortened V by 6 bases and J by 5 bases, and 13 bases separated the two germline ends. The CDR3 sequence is CASSPGSRYGYTF. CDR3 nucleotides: TGTGCCAGCAGCCCAGGGTCTAGGTATGGCTACACCTTC.

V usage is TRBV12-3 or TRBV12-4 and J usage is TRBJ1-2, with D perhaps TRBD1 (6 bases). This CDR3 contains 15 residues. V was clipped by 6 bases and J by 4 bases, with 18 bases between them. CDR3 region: CASSISGGAGYGYTF. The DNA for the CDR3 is TGTGCCAGCAGCATCAGTGGGGGCGCAGGCTATGGCTACACCTTC.

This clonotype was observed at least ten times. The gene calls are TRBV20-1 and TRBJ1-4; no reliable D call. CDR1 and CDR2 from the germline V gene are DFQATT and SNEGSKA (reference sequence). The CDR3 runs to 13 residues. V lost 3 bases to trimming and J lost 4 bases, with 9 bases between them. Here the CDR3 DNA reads TGCAGTGCTAGTAAGGCAGTTAATGAAAAACTGTTTTTT. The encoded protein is CSASKAVNEKLFF.

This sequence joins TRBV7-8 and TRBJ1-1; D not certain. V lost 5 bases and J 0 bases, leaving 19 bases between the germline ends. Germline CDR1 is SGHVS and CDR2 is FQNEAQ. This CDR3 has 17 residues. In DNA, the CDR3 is TGTGCCAGCAGCCCCAATCGGTCCGGCAGAATGAACACTGAAGCTTTCTTT. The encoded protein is CASSPNRSGRMNTEAFF.

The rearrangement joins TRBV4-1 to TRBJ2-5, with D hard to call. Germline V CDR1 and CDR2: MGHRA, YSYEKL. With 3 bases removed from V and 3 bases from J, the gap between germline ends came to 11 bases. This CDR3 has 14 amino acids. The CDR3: CASSHPRMEETQYF. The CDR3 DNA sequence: TGCGCCAGCAGCCACCCCCGGATGGAAGAGACCCAGTACTTC.

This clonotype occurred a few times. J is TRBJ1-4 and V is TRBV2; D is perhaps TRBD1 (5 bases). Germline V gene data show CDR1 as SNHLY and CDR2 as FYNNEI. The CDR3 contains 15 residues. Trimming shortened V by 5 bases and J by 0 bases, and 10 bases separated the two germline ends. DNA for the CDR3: TGTGCCAGCAGTTTGAGGGGTGCAACTAATGAAAAACTGTTTTTT. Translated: CASSLRGATNEKLFF.

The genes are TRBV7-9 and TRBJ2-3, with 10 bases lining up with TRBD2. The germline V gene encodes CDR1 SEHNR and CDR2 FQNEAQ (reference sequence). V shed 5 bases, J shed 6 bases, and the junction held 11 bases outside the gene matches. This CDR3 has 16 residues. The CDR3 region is CASSPGLAEPLDTQYF. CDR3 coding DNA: TGTGCCAGCAGCCCAGGACTAGCGGAGCCTTTGGATACGCAGTATTTT.

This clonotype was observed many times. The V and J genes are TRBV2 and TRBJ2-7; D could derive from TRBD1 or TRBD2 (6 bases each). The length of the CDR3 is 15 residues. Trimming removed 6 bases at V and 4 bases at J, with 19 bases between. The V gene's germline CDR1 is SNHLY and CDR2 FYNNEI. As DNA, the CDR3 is TGTGCCAGCAGCAACCCCGGGGGCAGGGAGTACGAGCAGTACTTC. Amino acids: CASSNPGGREYEQYF. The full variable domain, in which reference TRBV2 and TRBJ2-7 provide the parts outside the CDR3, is EPEVTQTPSHQVTQMGQEVILRCVPISNHLYFYWYRQILGQKVEFLVSFYNNEISEKSEIFDDQFSVERPDGSNFTLKIRSTKLEDSAMYFCASSNPGGREYEQYFGPGTRLTVT.

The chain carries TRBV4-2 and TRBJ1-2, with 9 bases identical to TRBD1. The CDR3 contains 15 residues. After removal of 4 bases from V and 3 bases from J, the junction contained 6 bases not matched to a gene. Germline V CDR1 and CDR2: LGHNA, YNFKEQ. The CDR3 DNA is TGTGCCAGCAGCCCTCGGACAGGGGTGGACTATGGCTACACCTTC. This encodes CASSPRTGVDYGYTF.

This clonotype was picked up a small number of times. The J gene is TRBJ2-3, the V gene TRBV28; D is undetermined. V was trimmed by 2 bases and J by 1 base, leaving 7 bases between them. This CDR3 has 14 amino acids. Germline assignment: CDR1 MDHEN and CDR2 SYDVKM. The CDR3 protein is CASSLRIGTDTQYF. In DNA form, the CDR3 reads TGTGCCAGCAGTTTAAGGATTGGCACAGATACGCAGTATTTT.

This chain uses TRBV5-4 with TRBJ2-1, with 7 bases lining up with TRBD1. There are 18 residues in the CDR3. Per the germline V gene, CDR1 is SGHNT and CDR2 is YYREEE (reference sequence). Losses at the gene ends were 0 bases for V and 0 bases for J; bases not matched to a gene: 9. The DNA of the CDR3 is TGTGCCAGCAGCTTGGGGGACAGACCTACAAGCTCCTACAATGAGCAGTTCTTC. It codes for CASSLGDRPTSSYNEQFF.

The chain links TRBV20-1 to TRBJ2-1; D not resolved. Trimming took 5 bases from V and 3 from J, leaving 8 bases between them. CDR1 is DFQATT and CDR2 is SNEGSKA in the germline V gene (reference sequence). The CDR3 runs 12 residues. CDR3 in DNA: TGCAGTGCTCGTCCGAGCTACAATGAGCAGTTCTTC. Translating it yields CSARPSYNEQFF.

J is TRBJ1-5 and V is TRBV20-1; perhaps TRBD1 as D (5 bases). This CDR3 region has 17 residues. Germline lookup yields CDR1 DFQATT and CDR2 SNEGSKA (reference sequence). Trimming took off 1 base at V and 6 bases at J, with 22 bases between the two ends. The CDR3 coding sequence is TGCAGTGCTAGAGGGGCCCAGGGACTACCCTCGGGTCAGCCCCAGCATTTT. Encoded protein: CSARGAQGLPSGQPQHF.

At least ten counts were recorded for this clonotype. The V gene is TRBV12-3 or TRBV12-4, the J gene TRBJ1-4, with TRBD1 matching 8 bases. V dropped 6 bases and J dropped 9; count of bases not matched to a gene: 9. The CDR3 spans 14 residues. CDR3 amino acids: CASSWQGAQKKLFF. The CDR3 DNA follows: TGTGCCAGCAGCTGGCAGGGGGCGCAAAAAAAACTGTTTTTT.